What follows are 27 T cell receptor beta chains derived from one specimen sequenced in a study of response to subunit inactivated influenza vaccine. Each CDR3 protein gets one entry after TCRdb re-called the RT-PCR reads with MiXCR. The data hold roughly 570,000 distinct CDR3 sequences, with 10% to 15% observed a single time. Specimen: PBMCs from blood, collected around seven weeks after vaccination. The receptors stem from a man aged 50-59 years who received an inactivated influenza vaccine.

This clonotype was seen a few times. Sequence at one end of the junction differs from germline and may be a read error. This sequence joins TRBV5-6 and TRBJ2-1; 13 bases match TRBD2. CDR1 SGHDT and CDR2 YYEEEE come from the germline V gene. CDR3 length: 16 residues. The CDR3 DNA reads TGTGCCAGCACCTTGTCCGGACTAGCGGGAGACAATGAGCAGTTCTTC. It codes for CASTLSGLAGDNEQFF.

This clonotype showed up just a few times. The chain uses TRBV20-1 and TRBJ1-4, with TRBD1 as a possible D gene (6 bases). With 6 bases removed from V and 8 bases from J, the gap between germline ends came to 16 bases. This CDR3 is 13 amino acids long. Germline lookup yields CDR1 DFQATT and CDR2 SNEGSKA (reference sequence). The CDR3 sequence is CSALGAGEEKLFF. CDR3 nucleotide sequence: TGCAGTGCCCTGGGGGCAGGAGAAGAAAAACTGTTTTTT.

The CDR3 coding sequence is TGTGCCAGCAGTATAGCGGGGGGAACCTACAATGAGCAGTTCTTC. Translation: CASSIAGGTYNEQFF. The V and J genes are TRBV6-1 and TRBJ2-1; 10 bases align to TRBD2. The V and J ends lost 5 bases and 2 bases, in that order; junction bases with no gene match: 3. The CDR3 has 15 residues. The germline V gene has CDR1 MNHNS and CDR2 SASEGT.

J is TRBJ2-3 and V is TRBV15; perhaps TRBD2 as D (6 bases). Germline V gene sequence: CDR1 LNHNV, CDR2 YYDKDF (reference sequence). V was cut by 3 bases and J by 3 bases, with 22 bases left in between. The CDR3 totals 18 residues. This CDR3 is CATSSPGRTSNRTDTQYF. The CDR3 coding sequence is TGTGCCACCAGCAGCCCGGGGAGGACATCGAATAGAACAGATACGCAGTATTTT.

This clonotype was seen repeatedly, ten times or more. The chain recombines TRBV5-5 with TRBJ2-7; 7 bases match TRBD1. This CDR3 comprises 12 residues. CDR1 and CDR2 from the germline V gene are SGHKS and YYEKEE (reference sequence). V shed 5 bases and J 5 bases; nucleotides not matched to a gene: 4. The CDR3 DNA is TGTGCCAGCAGTCATACAGGGGACGAGCAGTACTTC. Protein: CASSHTGDEQYF.

Concerning this clonotype itself: This may be a read error: a much more frequent sequence differs by one nucleotide. This sequence joins TRBV5-1 and TRBJ2-1, with 9 bases fitting TRBD1. There are 15 residues in the CDR3. Germline assignment: CDR1 SGHRS and CDR2 YFSETQ. Written as DNA, the CDR3 is TGCGCCGGCAGCCCGGGACAGGGCGCGGGAAGTGAGCAGTTCTTC. It yields the protein CAGSPGQGAGSEQFF.

This clonotype is classed as medium-sized (0.01 to 0.1%). The chain joins TRBV12-3 or TRBV12-4 to TRBJ2-2; unclear D gene. Trimming shortened V by 4 bases and J by 1 base, and 7 bases separated the two germline ends. The CDR3 totals 14 residues. In nucleotides, the CDR3 is TGTGCCAGCAGTTGGGCAGGGAACACCGGGGAGCTGTTTTTT. Translation gives CASSWAGNTGELFF.

This clonotype came up a few times. The chain carries TRBV6-1 and TRBJ2-3, with D tentatively TRBD1 (6 bases). The CDR3 spans 15 residues. The V gene lost 8 bases and the J gene lost 2 bases, with 17 bases spanning the gap. In germline, CDR1 is MNHNS, CDR2 SASEGT. CDR3 nucleotides: TGTGCCAGCGGTACAACCGGACAGCTCACAGATACGCAGTATTTT. Translating gives CASGTTGQLTDTQYF.

This clonotype came up many times. This chain connects TRBV15 to TRBJ2-1; either TRBD1 or TRBD2 may fit D (6 bases each). The CDR3 loop spans 15 amino acids. V lost 3 bases, J lost 1 base, and 10 bases lay in between. The germline CDR1 and CDR2 sequences are LNHNV and YYDKDF (reference sequence). This CDR3 reads CATSSSGASYNEQFF. The CDR3 DNA sequence: TGTGCCACCAGCAGTTCGGGGGCTTCCTACAATGAGCAGTTCTTC.

The chain uses TRBV12-3 or TRBV12-4 and TRBJ1-2, with D perhaps matching TRBD1 (5 bases). CDR3 length equals 14 residues. V shed 2 bases and J shed 3 bases, with 10 bases lying between them. The CDR3 nucleotides are TGTGCCAGCAGTTTAAGGAGGGGACACTATGGCTACACCTTC. Translating gives CASSLRRGHYGYTF.

J is TRBJ2-7 and V is TRBV7-2; 7 bases agree with TRBD2. V lost 0 bases to trimming and J lost 3 bases; unmatched junction nucleotides: 2. This CDR3 is 14 amino acids long. The germline CDR1 and CDR2 sequences are SGHTA and FQGNSA. CDR3 coding DNA: TGTGCCAGCAGCTTAGCGGGACTAAACTACGAGCAGTACTTC. Protein: CASSLAGLNYEQYF.

The rearrangement uses TRBV5-1 and TRBJ2-1; 10 bases are shared with TRBD2. This CDR3 spans 14 amino acids. V shed 5 bases and J 5 bases; nucleotides not matched to a gene: 4. Germline V gene sequence: CDR1 SGHRS, CDR2 YFSETQ. The DNA for the CDR3 is TGCGCCAGCAGAGGACTAGCGGTAGACAATGAGCAGTTCTTC. This encodes CASRGLAVDNEQFF.

The chain recombines TRBV4-3 with TRBJ2-2, with 11 bases identical to TRBD2. CDR3 size: 18 residues. V shed 2 bases and J 5 bases; nucleotides not matched to a gene: 10. Per germline, CDR1 LGHNA and CDR2 YSLEER. The CDR3 loop reads CASSQLPLAGGRTGELFF. DNA of the CDR3: TGCGCCAGCAGCCAACTCCCCTTAGCGGGGGGGCGTACCGGGGAGCTGTTTTTT.

The chain uses TRBV6-2 or TRBV6-3 and TRBJ2-5; D unresolved. CDR1 MNHEY and CDR2 SVGEGT come from the germline V gene. The CDR3 extends over 11 amino acids. Trimming pared 7 bases from V and 5 bases from J, leaving 8 bases between. The CDR3 loop reads CASISAETQYF. Written as DNA, the CDR3 is TGTGCCAGCATCTCCGCGGAGACCCAGTACTTC.

This clonotype showed up many times. This chain connects TRBV7-2 to TRBJ1-2, with 7 bases that match TRBD1. J was trimmed by 4 bases and V by 5 bases; bases with no gene match: 13. The germline V gene encodes CDR1 SGHTA and CDR2 FQGNSA. The CDR3 is 16 residues long. The CDR3 DNA follows: TGTGCCAGCAGCCCAGACTTTTCAGACAGGGCCTATGGCTACACCTTC. Its translation: CASSPDFSDRAYGYTF.

V usage is TRBV7-2 and J usage is TRBJ2-7, with a weak D call TRBD2 (6 bases). The CDR3 loop spans 14 amino acids. V gave up 0 bases and J gave up 3 bases, with 9 bases separating them. CDR1 SGHTA and CDR2 FQGNSA come from the germline V gene. The CDR3 DNA reads TGTGCCAGCAGCTTAGCTGCGGGAAACTACGAGCAGTACTTC. This codes for CASSLAAGNYEQYF.

There are a few counts of this clonotype. The V and J genes are TRBV5-1 and TRBJ2-2, with TRBD1 matching 8 bases. The CDR3 length is 14 residues. Trimming removed 2 bases from V and 6 bases from J; junction bases left unmatched: 3. Germline V gene lookup returns CDR1 SGHRS and CDR2 YFSETQ. Here the CDR3 DNA reads TGCGCCAGCAGCTTAATGACAGGGGCCGGGGAGCTGTTTTTT. It codes for CASSLMTGAGELFF.

This clonotype occurred a few times. The gene calls are TRBV4-3 and TRBJ1-1; TRBD1 agrees at 8 bases. Germline assignment: CDR1 LGHNA and CDR2 YSLEER. The J segment lost 6 bases and the V segment lost 0 bases, leaving 9 bases of the junction unmatched. The CDR3 covers 16 residues. Here the CDR3 reads CASSQDLLTGGAEAFF. The CDR3 bases are TGCGCCAGCAGCCAAGATTTGTTAACAGGGGGAGCTGAAGCTTTCTTT.

V is TRBV24-1 and J is TRBJ1-5; D unclear. V was clipped by 3 bases and J by 0 bases, with 8 bases between them. This CDR3 spans 15 amino acids. Germline assignment: CDR1 KGHDR and CDR2 SFDVKD. The CDR3 reads CATSDIGDSNQPQHF. Written as DNA, the CDR3 is TGTGCCACCAGTGATATTGGGGATAGCAATCAGCCCCAGCATTTT.

This clonotype was observed a handful of times. The rearrangement joins TRBV12-3 or TRBV12-4 to TRBJ1-1; 7 positions agree with TRBD1. V lost 5 bases to trimming and J lost 11 bases; unmatched junction nucleotides: 11. The CDR3 loop spans 13 amino acids. CDR3 amino acids: CASSARQGSGAFF. As DNA, the CDR3 is TGTGCCAGCAGTGCAAGACAGGGTTCGGGCGCTTTCTTT.

V gene TRBV20-1 combines with J gene TRBJ2-5; possibly TRBD1 for D (5 bases). This CDR3 has 16 amino acids. CDR1 is DFQATT and CDR2 is SNEGSKA in the germline V gene (reference sequence). Trimming pared 0 bases from V and 4 bases from J, leaving 18 bases between. DNA for the CDR3: TGCAGTGCTAGAGAAGCAGGGTATCGCCCTCGAGAGACCCAGTACTTC. It encodes CSAREAGYRPRETQYF.

J is TRBJ2-5 and V is TRBV6-2 or TRBV6-3; D is undetermined. CDR1 is MNHEY and CDR2 is SVGEGT in the germline V gene. The CDR3 runs to 12 residues. Trimming removed 0 bases at V and 1 base at J, with 0 bases between. The CDR3 DNA follows: TGTGCCAGCAGTTACTCCCAAGAGACCCAGTACTTC. Translating it yields CASSYSQETQYF.

The chain combines TRBV6-2 or TRBV6-3 with TRBJ2-1, with TRBD2 matching over 8 bases. The germline CDR1 and CDR2 sequences are MNHEY and SVGEGT. The J segment lost 10 bases and the V segment lost 2 bases, leaving 10 bases of the junction unmatched. The CDR3 has 15 amino acids. CDR3 in amino acids: CASSYRAGGLPEQFF. CDR3 nucleotide sequence: TGTGCCAGCAGTTACCGCGCGGGGGGCCTACCGGAGCAGTTCTTC.

This clonotype appeared many times. The genes are TRBV7-2 and TRBJ2-1; 14 bases are a match to TRBD2. Losses at the gene ends were 3 bases for V and 5 bases for J; bases not matched to a gene: 6. The CDR3 has 17 amino acids. Germline loops: CDR1 SGHTA, CDR2 FQGNSA. In DNA form, the CDR3 reads TGTGCCAGCAGCTTGGGGGGACTAGCGGGGGCCCACAATGAGCAGTTCTTC. Translation: CASSLGGLAGAHNEQFF.

This clonotype came up a few times. The J gene is TRBJ2-7, the V gene TRBV11-1, with 11 bases matching TRBD2. This CDR3 is 20 amino acids long. Germline V gives CDR1 SGHAT, CDR2 FQDESV (reference sequence). V shed 3 bases, J shed 6 bases, and the junction held 22 bases outside the gene matches. The chain's CDR3 is CASSFYRGPHTSGRTSEQYF. For the CDR3, the DNA is TGTGCCAGCAGCTTTTACCGGGGTCCCCATACTAGCGGGAGAACGAGCGAGCAGTACTTC.

This clonotype was seen many times. V is TRBV4-3 and J is TRBJ2-7, with TRBD1 matching 9 bases. V gave up 0 bases and J gave up 1 base; unmatched junction bases: 10. The CDR3 totals 18 residues. Germline V gene sequence: CDR1 LGHNA, CDR2 YSLEER. As DNA, the CDR3 is TGCGCCAGCAGCCAAGATCCGTACGGGACAGGGAATTCCTACGAGCAGTACTTC. It encodes CASSQDPYGTGNSYEQYF.

V usage is TRBV20-1 and J usage is TRBJ2-3; D might be TRBD2 (5 bases). V lost 5 bases and J lost 2, with 20 bases in between. Looked up from germline, CDR1 is DFQATT and CDR2 is SNEGSKA (reference sequence). The CDR3 spans 16 residues. DNA for the CDR3: TGCAGTGCTCCTCCCCTCCAAGCGGCCATCACAGATACGCAGTATTTT. This codes for CSAPPLQAAITDTQYF.